These T cell receptor beta chains were read from a single sample in a study of cytomegalovirus exposure and HLA in healthy donors. TCRdb keeps only in-frame clones here, not all; method: immunoSEQ multiplex PCR. The sample has some 160,000 clones, 78% seen once. Sequenced input: PBMCs. These receptors all come from a male donor in good health and CMV-seronegative. Each CDR3 is given with its conserved first and last residue. Fields, in order: CDR3 length, J gene, V gene, clone size, D gene, CDR3 DNA, CDR3 protein. D genes are given only for firm matches. The size of a clone is reported for some rows only, either as once, few or many, or as a class for expanded clones.

>17|TRBJ2-1|TRBV25-1|-|TRBD2
TGTGCCAGCAGTGATTCCGGGACTAGCGGGAGTAGTAGTGAGCAGTTCTTC
CASSDSGTSGSSSEQFF
>15|TRBJ2-7|TRBV27|-|-
TGTGCCAGCAGGCCGAGGCTAGCGCACTCCTACGAGCAGTACTTC
CASRPRLAHSYEQYF
>12|TRBJ2-7|TRBV7-9|-|-
TGTGCCAGCAGCTTAGGGAGCTACGAGCAGTACTTC
CASSLGSYEQYF
>15|TRBJ1-4|TRBV5-1|few|-
TGCGCCAGCAGCTTAGGAGGGTCCCCTAATGAAAAACTGTTTTTT
CASSLGGSPNEKLFF
>13|TRBJ1-2|TRBV4-1|once|TRBD1
TGCGCCAGCAGACAGACAGGGGGCACTGGCTACACCTTC
CASRQTGGTGYTF
>15|TRBJ2-7|TRBV5-5|-|-
TGTGCCAGCAGCTCGACCGGGACAAGCTCCTACGAGCAGTACTTC
CASSSTGTSSYEQYF
>13|TRBJ1-2|TRBV7-9|-|-
TGTGCCAGCAGCCCCCGACAGGACTATGGCTACACCTTC
CASSPRQDYGYTF
>14|TRBJ1-1|TRBV27|few|-
TGTGCCAGCAGTACCAGAGGGTCGAACACTGAAGCTTTCTTT
CASSTRGSNTEAFF
>15|TRBJ2-3|TRBV15|-|-
TGTGCCACCAGCAGAGCAGGGCAAAGAGGAGATACGCAGTATTTT
CATSRAGQRGDTQYF
>12|TRBJ1-5|TRBV6-1|few|-
TGTGCCAGCAGTGAATCCCGGAGGCCCCAGCATTTT
CASSESRRPQHF
>16|TRBJ2-2|TRBV9|-|TRBD1
TGTGCCAGCAGCGCCCGGACAGGGGGCGCGCCCGGGGAGCTGTTTTTT
CASSARTGGAPGELFF
>15|TRBJ1-2|TRBV7-9|-|-
TGTGCCAGCAGCTTATCTCAGGGACTGGGCTATGGCTACACCTTC
CASSLSQGLGYGYTF
>14|TRBJ2-3|TRBV19|few|TRBD2
TGTGCCAGTACTAGCGGGGGGGCTGGAGATACGCAGTATTTT
CASTSGGAGDTQYF
>20|TRBJ2-1|TRBV27|once|TRBD2
TGTGCCAGCAGTTTAACGCCAGGGGGCTGGACTAGCGGCTCCTACAATGAGCAGTTCTTC
CASSLTPGGWTSGSYNEQFF
>15|TRBJ2-7|TRBV6-5|-|-
TGTGCCAGCAGTTACAGCCCCAGGGGGGCCTACGAGCAGTACTTC
CASSYSPRGAYEQYF
>13|TRBJ2-1|TRBV29-1|-|-
TGCAGCGCGGACATTTTTCTGGACAATGAGCAGTTCTTC
CSADIFLDNEQFF
>15|TRBJ1-2|TRBV6-6|-|TRBD1
TGTGCCAGCAGTGACTACCAGGGGGCGGGCTATGGCTACACCTTC
CASSDYQGAGYGYTF
>14|TRBJ2-7|TRBV5-1|-|TRBD2
TGCGCCAGCACGCGGGGGGCAGGGGCTTACGAGCAGTACTTC
CASTRGAGAYEQYF
>15|TRBJ1-4|TRBV9|-|TRBD1
TGTGCCAGCAGCGGGACAGGGGCCGGTAATGAAAAACTGTTTTTT
CASSGTGAGNEKLFF
>13|TRBJ2-4|TRBV6-5|-|TRBD2
TGTGCCAGCCGGGGGGGAACCAAAAACATTCAGTACTTC
CASRGGTKNIQYF
>14|TRBJ1-1|TRBV18|-|TRBD1
TGTGCCAGCTCAACGACAGGGAGGCCCACTGAAGCTTTCTTT
CASSTTGRPTEAFF
>15|TRBJ2-3|TRBV9|-|TRBD2
TGTGCCAGCAGCCCAACTAGCGGCTCAACAGATACGCAGTATTTT
CASSPTSGSTDTQYF
>13|TRBJ1-1|TRBV10-3|-|-
TGTGCCATCAGAAAGGGGGGGGGAACTGAAGCTTTCTTT
CAIRKGGGTEAFF
>15|TRBJ1-1|TRBV28|few|TRBD1
TGTGCCAGCAGTAAACAGGGGGCGAGAGGGACTGAAGCTTTCTTT
CASSKQGARGTEAFF
>15|TRBJ1-5|TRBV10-3|-|TRBD1
TGTGCCATCAGTGAGGACAGGGGAGGCAATCAGCCCCAGCATTTT
CAISEDRGGNQPQHF
>14|TRBJ2-5|TRBV9|-|-
TGTGCCAGCAGCGTAGCGTCGCCCGGAGAGACCCAGTACTTC
CASSVASPGETQYF
>13|TRBJ1-1|TRBV5-1|-|-
TGCGCCAGCAGGAGGGCGCCGGACACTGAAGCTTTCTTT
CASRRAPDTEAFF
>15|TRBJ1-2|TRBV2|-|-
TGTGCCAGCAGTGGAGACAGACCAGCCCCTGGGGGCTACACCTTC
CASSGDRPAPGGYTF
>16|TRBJ2-7|TRBV10-3|once|TRBD2
TGTGCCATCAGTGAGAACTTAGCGGGAGGGCCTTACGAGCAGTACTTC
CAISENLAGGPYEQYF
>14|TRBJ2-7|TRBV11-2|-|TRBD1
TGTGCCAGCAGCTTGGGGACAGGGGAATACGAGCAGTACTTC
CASSLGTGEYEQYF
>14|TRBJ1-1|TRBV6-5|-|-
TGTGCCAGCACCAAACTTAGGGGTGGCACTGAAGCTTTCTTT
CASTKLRGGTEAFF
>14|TRBJ2-7|TRBV5-6|-|-
TGTGCCAGCAGCTTGTCAGGTTTGATCTACGAGCAGTACTTC
CASSLSGLIYEQYF
>16|TRBJ2-7|TRBV27|-|TRBD2
TGTGCCAGCAGCCGCCCCACTAGCGGGAAAGGGTACGAGCAGTACTTC
CASSRPTSGKGYEQYF
>16|TRBJ2-1|TRBV25-1|-|TRBD1
TGTGCCAGCAGTGAGATGGGGACAGGGTCGTACAATGAGCAGTTCTTC
CASSEMGTGSYNEQFF
>14|TRBJ2-7|TRBV10-3|-|TRBD1
TGTGCCATCAGTGGGGACAGGAGCTCCTACGAGCAGTACTTC
CAISGDRSSYEQYF
>15|TRBJ2-2|TRBV19|-|-
TGTGCCAGTAGTATAGAGAGGCTTCACACCGGGGAGCTGTTTTTT
CASSIERLHTGELFF
>12|TRBJ2-7|TRBV7-9|few|-
TGTGCCAGCAGCCTACGGGGGTACGAGCAGTACTTC
CASSLRGYEQYF
>18|TRBJ2-6|TRBV7-8|-|-
TGTGCCAGCAGTCAGGGGCCACCGGCCCCCTCTGGGGCCAACGTCCTGACTTTC
CASSQGPPAPSGANVLTF
>17|TRBJ2-3|TRBV5-1|-|TRBD1
TGCGCCAGCAGCTTGCAGCAGGGGGCGCTTCTAACAGATACGCAGTATTTT
CASSLQQGALLTDTQYF
>15|TRBJ2-7|TRBV5-4|-|TRBD2
TGTGCCAGCAGCTTGCTTGGGGGGGGTTCCTACGAGCAGTACTTC
CASSLLGGGSYEQYF
>17|TRBJ2-1|TRBV4-3|-|-
TGCGCCAGCAGCCAGACCTCGACAGGAGTAGGGAGCAATGAGCAGTTCTTC
CASSQTSTGVGSNEQFF
>13|TRBJ1-5|TRBV7-2|-|-
TGTGCCAGCAGCTCGGCCCAGGGGTGGCCCCAGCATTTT
CASSSAQGWPQHF
>16|TRBJ2-2|TRBV5-5|-|-
TGTGCCAGCAGCCCGCCGAGCGGGCGAGACACCGGGGAGCTGTTTTTT
CASSPPSGRDTGELFF
>13|TRBJ2-3|TRBV7-2|-|-
TGTGCCAGCAGCTTTGCCGGGGCAGATACGCAGTATTTT
CASSFAGADTQYF
>15|TRBJ2-1|TRBV7-3|-|-
TGTGCCAGCAGCTTAATACCCCAGGGTTACAATGAGCAGTTCTTC
CASSLIPQGYNEQFF
>16|TRBJ2-1|TRBV27|-|TRBD2
TGTGCCAGCAGTTTATCGGGACTAACGACCTACAATGAGCAGTTCTTC
CASSLSGLTTYNEQFF
>14|TRBJ1-2|TRBV2|-|TRBD1
TGTGCCAGCAGCGAGGGACAGCTTAACTATGGCTACACCTTC
CASSEGQLNYGYTF